These 9 T cell receptor beta chains were all obtained from the same sample, sequenced in a study of control samples from healthy donors and cancer patients. Assay: immunoSEQ multiplex PCR; the TCRdb copy retains only in-frame clones and omits some. Among tens of thousands of clones listed, over 85% were seen once. The sequenced sample consisted of PBMCs. These receptors were taken from a woman in her 40s with lung cancer.

The rearrangement joins TRBV18 to TRBJ1-2; a weak D match, TRBD1 (6 bases). The V gene lost 3 bases and the J gene lost 6 bases, with 14 bases spanning the gap. The CDR3 loop spans 14 amino acids. The germline gives CDR1 KGHSH, CDR2 LQKENI. For the CDR3, the DNA is TGTGCCAGCTCACCGACAGGACGGACCCATGGCTACACCTTC. The encoded protein is CASSPTGRTHGYTF. The full variable domain, completed using reference TRBV18 and TRBJ1-2, is NAGVMQNPRHLVRRRGQEARLRCSPMKGHSHVYWYRQLPEEGLKFMVYLQKENIIDESGMPKERFSAEFPKEGPSILRIQQVVRGDSAAYFCASSPTGRTHGYTFGSGTRLTVV.

This chain uses TRBV12-3 or TRBV12-4 with TRBJ1-2; D is possibly TRBD1 (5 bases). V was clipped by 6 bases and J by 8 bases, with 16 bases between them. There are 13 residues in the CDR3. CDR3 region: CASSYGGLDGYTF. The CDR3 DNA follows: TGTGCCAGCAGCTACGGGGGGTTGGACGGCTACACCTTC.

J is TRBJ1-1 and V is TRBV5-5; TRBD1 is a possible D gene (6 bases). The CDR3 totals 17 residues. Trimming shortened V by 0 bases and J by 0 bases, and 15 bases separated the two germline ends. Germline CDR1 is SGHKS and CDR2 is YYEKEE (reference sequence). The chain's CDR3 is CASSLADRNRVNTEAFF. For the CDR3, the DNA is TGTGCCAGCAGCTTGGCGGATAGGAACAGGGTGAACACTGAAGCTTTCTTT.

The rearrangement uses TRBV28 and TRBJ2-1, with D hard to call. The CDR3 is 14 residues long. The ends were cut back, 4 bases at V and 4 bases at J, with 11 bases in the middle. Germline V gene sequence: CDR1 MDHEN, CDR2 SYDVKM. This chain's CDR3 is CASSSLWDYNEQFF. The CDR3 DNA follows: TGTGCCAGCAGTTCCCTGTGGGATTACAATGAGCAGTTCTTC.

V usage is TRBV19 and J usage is TRBJ1-2, with TRBD1 identical over 7 bases. Germline trimming cut 9 bases from V and 7 bases from J; bases unmatched to any gene: 2. CDR3 length: 10 residues. Germline CDR1 is LNHDA and CDR2 is SQIVND (reference sequence). CDR3 coding DNA: TGTGCCAGCGCAGGGGGTGGCTACACCTTC. Its translation is CASAGGGYTF. Variable domain in full (rest from reference TRBV19 and TRBJ1-2): DGGITQSPKYLFRKEGQNVTLSCEQNLNHDAMYWYRQDPGQGLRLIYYSQIVNDFQKGDIAEGYSVSREKKESFPLTVTSAQKNPTAFYLCASAGGGYTFGSGTRLTVV.

There are a few counts of this clone. The chain recombines TRBV2 with TRBJ1-5, with TRBD1 matching 8 bases. The CDR3 runs to 15 residues. J was trimmed by 6 bases and V by 2 bases; bases with no gene match: 6. CDR1 is SNHLY and CDR2 is FYNNEI in the germline V gene. CDR3 sequence reads: CASSERTGIVQPQHF. Written as DNA, the CDR3 is TGTGCCAGCAGTGAACGGACAGGGATTGTTCAGCCCCAGCATTTT.

The V gene is TRBV10-1, the J gene TRBJ1-1; the match to TRBD1 covers 7 bases. This CDR3 comprises 15 residues. Germline trimming cut 6 bases from V and 3 bases from J; bases unmatched to any gene: 10. CDR1 is WNHNN, CDR2 SYGVQD, per germline (reference sequence). The CDR3 is CASSAGTTGDTEAFF. CDR3 DNA: TGCGCCAGCAGCGCGGGGACTACAGGGGACACTGAAGCTTTCTTT.

This clone appeared once. The rearrangement joins TRBV3-1 (or the pseudogene TRBV3-2) to TRBJ2-7, with D perhaps matching TRBD2 (6 bases). The CDR3 spans 14 residues. V lost 1 base and J lost 2, with 9 bases in between. Germline lookup yields CDR1 LGHDT and CDR2 YNNKEL (reference sequence). As DNA, the CDR3 is TGTGCCAGCAGCCAAGCCGGGGGACCCTACGAGCAGTACTTC. Amino acids: CASSQAGGPYEQYF.

This chain links TRBV7-9 with TRBJ2-5; the D gene could be TRBD1 or TRBD2 (5 bases each). Trimming stripped 4 bases from V and 5 bases from J, with 11 bases between. Per germline, CDR1 SEHNR and CDR2 FQNEAQ (reference sequence). This CDR3 region has 13 residues. The CDR3 reads CASSYGTGETQYF. CDR3 in DNA: TGTGCCAGCAGCTACGGGACCGGGGAGACCCAGTACTTC.